The subject of this entry is one TCR beta chain. Antigen specificity is unknown. This CDR3 contains 15 residues. Germline V gives CDR1 MNHNS, CDR2 SASEGT. V lost 8 bases to trimming and J lost 2 bases, with 17 bases between them. The library came from three nested PCR rounds adapted from ARM-PCR protocols. TCRdb passed the multiplex PCR reads through MiXCR, listing each CDR3 protein once. The profile shows 78,000 or so distinct CDR3 sequences, over 75% of them singletons. This entry comes from a study of tumor and adjacent non-tumor tissue in lung cancer. General observations from the study: Normal lung showed higher cumulative top 100 clone frequency than tumor. Tumor tissue had significantly higher TCR diversity than normal lung.

This sample's RNA came from whole unsorted tissue. This sequence originates from a woman aged 45-65 years with non-small cell lung cancer. The chain recombines TRBV6-1 with TRBJ2-3; D is uncertain. The sample taken for sequencing was lung tumor tissue. CDR3: CASVGGVIITDTQYF. CDR3 sequence (DNA): TGTGCCAGCGTCGGTGGGGTGATAATCACAGATACGCAGTATTTT.